The clone carrying this TCR beta chain was counted only a few times. Its antigen remains unidentified. V was pared by 2 bases and J by 1 base, with 15 bases between. The CDR3 sequence is 16 residues long. Germline values: CDR1 SGHTA, CDR2 FQGTGA. From the 5' RACE reads, TCRdb called clonotypes with MiXCR, one entry per CDR3 protein. Of around 400,000 distinct CDR3 sequences listed, 20% to 30% are singletons. This record comes from a study of T-cell memory formation after mild COVID-19. On the study more broadly: The two donors had largely donor-specific TCR clusters. Study conclusions and caveats: CD4+ contracting clones lay mainly in CM and EM, CD8+ ones in EMRA. What remained unconfirmed was the SARS-CoV-2 specificity of second-wave clones peaking on day 37.

Sequenced: PBMCs or a T cell subset sorted from them (not recorded which). The sequence derives from an adult woman who had mild COVID-19 (a few samples of this study predate the infection). Cell type and time point are not known. The chain recombines TRBV7-3 with TRBJ2-7; a possible D gene is TRBD1 (6 bases). The CDR3 DNA is TGTGCCAGCAGCTTATGGGCCCTCCAGGGGTCCTACGAGCAGTACTTC. It encodes CASSLWALQGSYEQYF.